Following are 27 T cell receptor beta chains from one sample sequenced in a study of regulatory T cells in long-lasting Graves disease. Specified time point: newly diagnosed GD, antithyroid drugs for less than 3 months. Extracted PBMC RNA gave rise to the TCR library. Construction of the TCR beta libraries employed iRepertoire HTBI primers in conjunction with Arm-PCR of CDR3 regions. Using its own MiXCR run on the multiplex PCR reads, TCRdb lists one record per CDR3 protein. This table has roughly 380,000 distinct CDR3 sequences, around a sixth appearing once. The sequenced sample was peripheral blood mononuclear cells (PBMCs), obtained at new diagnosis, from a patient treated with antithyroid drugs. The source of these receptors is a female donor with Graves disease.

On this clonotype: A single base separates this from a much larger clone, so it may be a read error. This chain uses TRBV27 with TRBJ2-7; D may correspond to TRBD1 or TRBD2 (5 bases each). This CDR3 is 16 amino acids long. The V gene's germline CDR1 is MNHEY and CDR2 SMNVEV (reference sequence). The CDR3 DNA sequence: TGTGCCAGCAGTCCTACTTTGGGGGAAATTACCTATGAGCAGTACTTC. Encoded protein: CASSPTLGEITYEQYF.

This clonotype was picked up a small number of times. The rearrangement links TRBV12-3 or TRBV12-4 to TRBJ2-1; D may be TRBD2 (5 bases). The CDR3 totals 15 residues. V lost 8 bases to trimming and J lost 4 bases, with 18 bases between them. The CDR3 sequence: CASVPPGVPYNEQFF. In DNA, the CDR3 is TGTGCCAGCGTCCCCCCCGGGGTACCGTACAATGAGCAGTTCTTC.

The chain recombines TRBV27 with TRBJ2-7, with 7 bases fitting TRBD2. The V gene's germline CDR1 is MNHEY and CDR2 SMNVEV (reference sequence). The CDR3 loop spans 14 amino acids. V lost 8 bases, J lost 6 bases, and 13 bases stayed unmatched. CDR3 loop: CASALGGTTAEQYF. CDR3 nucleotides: TGTGCCAGCGCTTTGGGCGGGACTACCGCCGAGCAGTACTTC.

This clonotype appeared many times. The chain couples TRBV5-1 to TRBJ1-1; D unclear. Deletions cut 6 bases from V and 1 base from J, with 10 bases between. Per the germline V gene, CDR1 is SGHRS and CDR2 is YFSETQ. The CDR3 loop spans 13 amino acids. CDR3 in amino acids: CASNLQQNTEAFF. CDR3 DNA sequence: TGCGCCAGCAATCTCCAGCAGAACACTGAAGCTTTCTTT.

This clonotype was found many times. The CDR3 nucleotides read TGTGCCAGCAACCTCTACGAGCAGTACTTC. It encodes CASNLYEQYF. The chain has TRBV2 and TRBJ2-7, with no clear D. CDR1 is SNHLY, CDR2 FYNNEI, per germline. The length of the CDR3 is 10 residues. V was cut by 7 bases and J by 3 bases, with 4 bases left in between.

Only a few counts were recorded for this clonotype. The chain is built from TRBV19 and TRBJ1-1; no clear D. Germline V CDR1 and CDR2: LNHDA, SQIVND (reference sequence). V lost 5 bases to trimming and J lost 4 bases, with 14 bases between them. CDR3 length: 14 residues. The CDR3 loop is CASSPKGPGTEAFF. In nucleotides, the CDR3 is TGTGCCAGTAGTCCAAAAGGTCCCGGCACTGAAGCTTTCTTT.

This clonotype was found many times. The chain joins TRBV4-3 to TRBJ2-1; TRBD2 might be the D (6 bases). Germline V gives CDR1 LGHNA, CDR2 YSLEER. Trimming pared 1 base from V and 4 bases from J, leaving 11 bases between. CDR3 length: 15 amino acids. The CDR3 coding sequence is TGCGCCAGCAGCCAAGGACTACGGGAGTACAATGAGCAGTTCTTC. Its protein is CASSQGLREYNEQFF.

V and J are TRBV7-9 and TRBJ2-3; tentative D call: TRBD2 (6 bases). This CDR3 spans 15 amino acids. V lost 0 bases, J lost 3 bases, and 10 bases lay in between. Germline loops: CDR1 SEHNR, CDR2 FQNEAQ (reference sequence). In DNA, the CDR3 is TGTGCCAGCAGCTTAGCGGGAGGAGAAACAGATACGCAGTATTTT. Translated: CASSLAGGETDTQYF.

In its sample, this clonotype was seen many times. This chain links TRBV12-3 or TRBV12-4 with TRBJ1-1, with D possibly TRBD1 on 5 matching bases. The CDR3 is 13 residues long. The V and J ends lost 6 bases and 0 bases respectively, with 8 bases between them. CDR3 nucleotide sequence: TGTGCCAGCAGCCGACAGCTGAACACTGAAGCTTTCTTT. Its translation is CASSRQLNTEAFF.

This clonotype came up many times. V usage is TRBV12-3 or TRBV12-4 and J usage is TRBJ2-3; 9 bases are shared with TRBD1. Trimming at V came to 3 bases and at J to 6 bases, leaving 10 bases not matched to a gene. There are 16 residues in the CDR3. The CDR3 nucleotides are TGTGCCAGCAGTTTTCGAGGGACAGGGCGAGTGGATACGCAGTATTTT. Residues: CASSFRGTGRVDTQYF.

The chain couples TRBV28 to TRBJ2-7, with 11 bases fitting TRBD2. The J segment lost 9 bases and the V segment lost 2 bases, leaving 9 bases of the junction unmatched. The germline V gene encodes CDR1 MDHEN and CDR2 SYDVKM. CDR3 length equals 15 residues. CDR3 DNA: TGTGCCAGCAGTTTAACTAGCGGGAGTTATCTCGCGCAGTACTTC. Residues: CASSLTSGSYLAQYF.

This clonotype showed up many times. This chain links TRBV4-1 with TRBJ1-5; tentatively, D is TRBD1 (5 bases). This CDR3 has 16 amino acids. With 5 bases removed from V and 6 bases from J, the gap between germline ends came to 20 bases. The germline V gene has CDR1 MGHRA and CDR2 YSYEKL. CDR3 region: CASSSRLSTQGQPQHF. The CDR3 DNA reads TGCGCCAGCAGCTCCCGCCTCTCCACCCAGGGTCAGCCCCAGCATTTT.

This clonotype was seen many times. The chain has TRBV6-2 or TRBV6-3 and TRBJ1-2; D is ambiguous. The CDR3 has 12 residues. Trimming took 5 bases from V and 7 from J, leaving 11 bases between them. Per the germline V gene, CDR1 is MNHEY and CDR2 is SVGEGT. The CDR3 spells CASSEEGRGYTF. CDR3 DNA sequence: TGTGCCAGCAGTGAAGAGGGTCGTGGCTACACCTTC.

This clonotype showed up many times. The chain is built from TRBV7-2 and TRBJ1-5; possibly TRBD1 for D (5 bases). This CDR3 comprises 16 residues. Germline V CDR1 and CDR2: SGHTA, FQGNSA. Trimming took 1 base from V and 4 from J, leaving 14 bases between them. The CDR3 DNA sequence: TGTGCCAGCAGCTTAGGTGATCAGGGACCGAATCAGCCCCAGCATTTT. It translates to CASSLGDQGPNQPQHF.

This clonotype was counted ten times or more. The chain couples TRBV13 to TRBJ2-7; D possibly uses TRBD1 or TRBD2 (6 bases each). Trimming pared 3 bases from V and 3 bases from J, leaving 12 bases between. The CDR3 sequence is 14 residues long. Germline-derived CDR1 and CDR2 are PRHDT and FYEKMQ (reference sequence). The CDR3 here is CASSLTEGVYEQYF. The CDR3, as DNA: TGTGCCAGCAGCTTGACGGAGGGGGTCTACGAGCAGTACTTC.

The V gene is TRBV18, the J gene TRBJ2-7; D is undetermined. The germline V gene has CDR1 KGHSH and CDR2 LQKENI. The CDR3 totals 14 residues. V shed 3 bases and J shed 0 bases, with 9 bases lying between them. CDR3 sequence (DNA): TGTGCCAGCTCACCGATTTGGACCTCCTACGAGCAGTACTTC. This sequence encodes CASSPIWTSYEQYF.

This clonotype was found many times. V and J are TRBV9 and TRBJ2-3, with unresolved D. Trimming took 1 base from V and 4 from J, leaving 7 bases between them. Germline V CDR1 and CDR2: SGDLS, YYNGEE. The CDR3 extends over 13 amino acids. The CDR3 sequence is CASSVTAADTQYF. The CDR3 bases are TGTGCCAGCAGCGTAACAGCAGCAGATACGCAGTATTTT.

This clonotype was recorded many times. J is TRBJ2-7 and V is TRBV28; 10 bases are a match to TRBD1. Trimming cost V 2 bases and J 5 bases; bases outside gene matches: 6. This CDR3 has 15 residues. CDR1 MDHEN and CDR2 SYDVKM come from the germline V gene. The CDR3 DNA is TGTGCCAGCAGTTTAGGTGGACAGGGGGGTAACGAGCAGTACTTC. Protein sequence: CASSLGGQGGNEQYF. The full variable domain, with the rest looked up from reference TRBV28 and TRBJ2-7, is DVKVTQSSRYLVKRTGEKVFLECVQDMDHENMFWYRQDPGLGLRLIYFSYDVKMKEKGDIPEGYSVSREKKERFSLILESASTNQTSMYLCASSLGGQGGNEQYFGPGTRLTVT.

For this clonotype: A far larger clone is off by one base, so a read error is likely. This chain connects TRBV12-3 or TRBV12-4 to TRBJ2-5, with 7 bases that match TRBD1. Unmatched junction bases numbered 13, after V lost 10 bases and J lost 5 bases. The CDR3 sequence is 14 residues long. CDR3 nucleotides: TGTGCCACCACCAATTCTGACAGGGTCGAGACCCAGTACTTC. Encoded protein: CATTNSDRVETQYF.

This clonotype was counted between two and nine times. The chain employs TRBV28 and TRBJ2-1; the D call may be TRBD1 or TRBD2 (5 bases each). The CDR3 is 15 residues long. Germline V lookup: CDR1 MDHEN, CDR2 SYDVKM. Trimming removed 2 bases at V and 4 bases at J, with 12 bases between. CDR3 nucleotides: TGTGCCAGCAGTTTAGGGGGTACAAAGTACAATGAGCAGTTCTTC. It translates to CASSLGGTKYNEQFF. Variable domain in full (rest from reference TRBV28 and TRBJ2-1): DVKVTQSSRYLVKRTGEKVFLECVQDMDHENMFWYRQDPGLGLRLIYFSYDVKMKEKGDIPEGYSVSREKKERFSLILESASTNQTSMYLCASSLGGTKYNEQFFGPGTRLTVL.

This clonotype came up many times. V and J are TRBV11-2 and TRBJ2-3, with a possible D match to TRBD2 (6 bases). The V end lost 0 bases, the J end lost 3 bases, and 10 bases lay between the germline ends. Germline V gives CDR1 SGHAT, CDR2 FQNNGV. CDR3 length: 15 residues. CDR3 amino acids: CASSLDGRGTDTQYF. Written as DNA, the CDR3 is TGTGCCAGCAGCTTAGATGGCCGGGGGACAGATACGCAGTATTTT.

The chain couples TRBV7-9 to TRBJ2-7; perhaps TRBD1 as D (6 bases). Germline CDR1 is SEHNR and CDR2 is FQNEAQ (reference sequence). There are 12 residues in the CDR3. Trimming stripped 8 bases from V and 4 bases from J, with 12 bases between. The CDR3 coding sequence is TGTGCCAGCGGCAGGGGAGAATACGAGCAGTACTTC. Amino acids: CASGRGEYEQYF.

CDR3 sequence reads: CASSSGLAGATMADTQYF. The DNA of the CDR3 is TGTGCCAGCAGTTCTGGACTAGCGGGAGCCACTATGGCAGATACGCAGTATTTT. The chain links TRBV28 to TRBJ2-3, with 13 positions matching TRBD2. V gave up 4 bases and J gave up 4 bases; unmatched junction bases: 11. The germline gives CDR1 MDHEN, CDR2 SYDVKM. This CDR3 has 18 residues. Based on the CDR3 plus reference TRBV28 and TRBJ2-3, the full variable domain is DVKVTQSSRYLVKRTGEKVFLECVQDMDHENMFWYRQDPGLGLRLIYFSYDVKMKEKGDIPEGYSVSREKKERFSLILESASTNQTSMYLCASSSGLAGATMADTQYFGPGTRLTVL.

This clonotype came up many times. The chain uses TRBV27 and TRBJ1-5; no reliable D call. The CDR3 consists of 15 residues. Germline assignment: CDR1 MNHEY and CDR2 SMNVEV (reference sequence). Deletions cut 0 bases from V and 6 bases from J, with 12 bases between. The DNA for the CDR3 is TGTGCCAGCAGTTTATCGGTAGCCCGGAGTCAGCCCCAGCATTTT. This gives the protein CASSLSVARSQPQHF.

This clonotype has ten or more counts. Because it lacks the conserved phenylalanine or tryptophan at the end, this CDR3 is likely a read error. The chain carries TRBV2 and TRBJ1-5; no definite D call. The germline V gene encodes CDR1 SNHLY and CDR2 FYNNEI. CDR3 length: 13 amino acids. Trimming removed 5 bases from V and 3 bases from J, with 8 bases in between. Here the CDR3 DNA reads TGTGCCAGCAGTCGGCAGCTCAATCAGCCCCAGCATCTT. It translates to CASSRQLNQPQHL.

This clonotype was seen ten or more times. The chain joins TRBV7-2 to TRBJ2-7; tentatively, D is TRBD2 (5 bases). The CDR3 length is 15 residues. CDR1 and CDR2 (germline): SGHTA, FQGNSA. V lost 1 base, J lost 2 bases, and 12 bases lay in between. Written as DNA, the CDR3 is TGTGCCAGCAGCTTAGGGCCCGGGAATACCTACGAGCAGTACTTC. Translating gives CASSLGPGNTYEQYF.

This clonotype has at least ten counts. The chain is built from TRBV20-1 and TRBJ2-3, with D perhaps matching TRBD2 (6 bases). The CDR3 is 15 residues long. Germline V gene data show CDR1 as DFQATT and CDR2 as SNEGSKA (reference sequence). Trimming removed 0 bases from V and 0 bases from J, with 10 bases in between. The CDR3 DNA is TGCAGTGCTAGAGACGGGGCGGGAAGCACAGATACGCAGTATTTT. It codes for CSARDGAGSTDTQYF.